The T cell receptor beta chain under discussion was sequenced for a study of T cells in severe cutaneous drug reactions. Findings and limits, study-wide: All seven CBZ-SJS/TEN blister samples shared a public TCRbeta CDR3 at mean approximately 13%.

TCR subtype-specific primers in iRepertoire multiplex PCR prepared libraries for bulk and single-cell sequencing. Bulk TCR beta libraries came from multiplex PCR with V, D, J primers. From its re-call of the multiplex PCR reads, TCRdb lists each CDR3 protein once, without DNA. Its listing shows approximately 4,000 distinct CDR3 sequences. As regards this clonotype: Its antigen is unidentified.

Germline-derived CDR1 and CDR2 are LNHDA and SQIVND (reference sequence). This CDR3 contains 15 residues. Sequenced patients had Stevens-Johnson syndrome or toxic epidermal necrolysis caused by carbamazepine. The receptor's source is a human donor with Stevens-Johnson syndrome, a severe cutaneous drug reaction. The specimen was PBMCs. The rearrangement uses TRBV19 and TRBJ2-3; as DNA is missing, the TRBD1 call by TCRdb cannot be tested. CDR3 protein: CASLRDSSSTDTQYF.